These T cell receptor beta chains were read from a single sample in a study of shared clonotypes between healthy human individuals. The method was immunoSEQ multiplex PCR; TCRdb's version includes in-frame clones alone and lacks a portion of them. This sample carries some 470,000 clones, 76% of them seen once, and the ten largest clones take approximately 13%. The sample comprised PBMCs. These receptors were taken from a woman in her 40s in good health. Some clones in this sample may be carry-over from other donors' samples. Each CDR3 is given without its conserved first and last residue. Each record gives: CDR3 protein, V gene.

ASSEILGVYTQY,TRBV25-1
ASSLEQGASTDTQY,TRBV7-9
ASSPDEGQNTGELF,TRBV7-8
ASSLEGVEVYGYT,TRBV5-4
ASSQDLASGANVLT,TRBV4-1
ASSLRGARGNQPQH,TRBV2
ASRFKREHYEQY,TRBV27
SVVASGRVYEQY,TRBV29-1
ASSLGPSGRAGEQY,TRBV11-2
ASSEGGDRGYT,TRBV6-1
ASSFVDRGLEQF,TRBV28
ASSLLQGNTEAF,TRBV5-8
ASTAGFEQY,TRBV28
ASSSPPTAVAGYT,TRBV7-2
ASSLVGASGYNEQF,TRBV7-8
ASSDVGQGSGGYT,TRBV2
ASSQTGSTEAF,TRBV4-1
AWSVWDTEAF,TRBV30
ASSLGIGGQLL,TRBV7-9
ASSRGTSGMYEQY,TRBV5-1
ASSRARDQPQH,TRBV6-5
ASSPAGQNEKLF,TRBV6-1
ASRLAGTITGELF,TRBV5-5
ASSWTSQETQY,TRBV2
ASSLRHQHPYEQY,TRBV28
ASSVLSYNEQF,TRBV6-1
ASSLGGQEKLF,TRBV7-2
ASSLAVGNEQF,TRBV11-3
ASSYGTATNYGYT,TRBV6-5
ASSLRLAGSTDTQY,TRBV5-4
SVDTSGRVQF,TRBV29-1
ASSLQSRELF,TRBV28
ASSLRRTEGNYGYT,TRBV2
ASSLDRGNYEQY,TRBV5-1
ASSQGRQENTEAF,TRBV4-3
ASSQSRTSGHTDTQY,TRBV16
ASKVPSYNEQF,TRBV7-2
ASSLMGTDTQY,TRBV2
ASSQAGTGFGDTQY,TRBV4-1
AWSGLAGATDTQY,TRBV30
ASSSYNSPLH,TRBV27
ATSRETGLANEKLF,TRBV15
ASSDGTEAF,TRBV6-5
ASSLDGGPGNTIY,TRBV5-4
ASNIDNQPQH,TRBV7-9
ASSLDRLNTEAF,TRBV5-4
ASSRSLTGNTIY,TRBV7-2
AISDIGEQY,TRBV10-3
ASSQAAGTGYGYT,TRBV27
ASNPSGNESGQY,TRBV2
ASSLAGVGTGELF,TRBV7-9
AIRVLKTGELF,TRBV10-3
ATKQANQPQH,TRBV28
ASTLAGGTDTQY,TRBV5-1
ASSLGEGRTQY,TRBV7-2
ASRIDTRGPAF,TRBV6-1
AWSGARRSSYEQY,TRBV30